The clone carrying this TCR beta chain was observed many times. Its cognate antigen is unknown. This record comes from a study of regulatory T cells in long-lasting Graves disease. Study-level findings and limits: It was peripheral blood alone, not thyroid tissue, that was studied. Persistent disease preferred TRBV28, TRBJ1-2 and TRBJ2-5; new disease, TRBV20-1 and TRBJ2-1.

Time point defined: persistent/refractory GD, antithyroid drugs over 5 years with positive TRAb. PBMC RNA served as the TCR library source. Arm-PCR of CDR3 regions and iRepertoire HTBI primers were the basis on which TCR beta libraries were built. Each CDR3 protein is one row after TCRdb ran MiXCR on the multiplex PCR reads. Counted here are approximately 360,000 distinct CDR3 sequences, less than 30% occurring once; the ten biggest clones make up 25% to 30%. The V and J ends lost 3 bases and 2 bases respectively, with 11 bases between them. The length of the CDR3 is 14 residues. The germline CDR1 and CDR2 sequences are MNHEY and SVGEGT.

Sequenced here: peripheral blood mononuclear cells (PBMCs), sampled when the disease was refractory, from a patient treated with antithyroid drugs. This TCR derives from a middle-aged woman with Graves disease. J is TRBJ2-7 and V is TRBV6-2 or TRBV6-3; D perhaps matches TRBD1 (5 bases). DNA for the CDR3: TGTGCCAGCAGTTATATCGGACAAACCTACGAGCAGTACTTC. It specifies CASSYIGQTYEQYF.